The rows below give T cell receptor beta chains drawn from one sample of a study of chemoradiotherapy in HPV16-positive cancers. The protocol was immunoSEQ multiplex PCR, while the TCRdb copy is restricted to in-frame clones and leaves out a portion. The data contain around 62,000 clones, about nine tenths of them singletons. The sequenced sample was blood, obtained from a patient who underwent chemoradiotherapy. The receptor source for this set is a human donor with HPV-associated anogenital cancer. Both conserved end residues are part of each CDR3. D genes are given only for firm matches. Not all rows give a size; the values are once, few, many and, for expanded clones, a class.

J gene	V gene	D gene	clone size	CDR3 protein	CDR3 DNA
TRBJ2-1	TRBV7-9	-	-	CASSLRSGVAEQFF	TGTGCCAGCAGCTTGCGGTCAGGGGTGGCTGAGCAGTTCTTC
TRBJ1-1	TRBV7-9	-	-	CASSPWRDNTEAFF	TGTGCCAGCAGCCCTTGGAGGGATAACACTGAAGCTTTCTTT
TRBJ1-1	TRBV30	-	-	CAWSATRGRTEAFF	TGTGCCTGGAGTGCTACCCGGGGTAGGACTGAAGCTTTCTTT
TRBJ2-7	TRBV19	-	-	CASSITRHEQYF	TGTGCCAGTAGTATAACCCGGCACGAGCAGTACTTC
TRBJ1-1	TRBV4-2	-	-	CASSHINGAFF	TGTGCCAGCAGCCACATAAATGGGGCTTTCTTT
TRBJ1-6	TRBV19	-	-	CASTFEGSYNSPLHF	TGTGCCAGTACTTTCGAGGGCTCCTATAATTCACCCCTCCACTTT
TRBJ2-1	TRBV4-1	TRBD2	-	CASSYTSGRQFF	TGCGCCAGCAGCTACACTAGCGGGAGACAGTTCTTC
TRBJ1-1	TRBV29-1	-	-	CSVQSGFNTEAFF	TGCAGCGTCCAATCAGGTTTCAACACTGAAGCTTTCTTT
TRBJ1-2	TRBV27	TRBD1	-	CASSLRPGTGFGYTF	TGTGCCAGCAGTCTAAGACCCGGGACAGGATTCGGCTACACCTTC
TRBJ1-1	TRBV19	-	once	CASMPRASNTEAFF	TGTGCCAGTATGCCGAGAGCGTCGAACACTGAAGCTTTCTTT
TRBJ2-5	TRBV4-1	-	-	CASSQGDSLGTQYF	TGCGCCAGCAGCCAAGGGGATAGCTTGGGGACCCAGTACTTC
TRBJ1-4	TRBV19	-	-	CASSLGGEKLFF	TGTGCCAGTAGTTTGGGGGGAGAAAAACTGTTTTTT
TRBJ2-4	TRBV11-2	-	-	CASSLGPGDIQYF	TGTGCCAGCAGCTTAGGCCCGGGGGACATTCAGTACTTC
TRBJ1-1	TRBV10-3	-	-	CAIRKQQGGTEAFF	TGTGCCATCAGGAAACAGCAGGGAGGCACTGAAGCTTTCTTT
TRBJ2-5	TRBV10-3	-	-	CAISRGGAQETQYF	TGTGCCATCAGTCGAGGAGGGGCTCAAGAGACCCAGTACTTC
TRBJ1-2	TRBV5-1	-	-	CASSLSGGRDHGYTF	TGCGCCAGCAGCTTGTCTGGGGGCAGGGACCATGGCTACACCTTC
TRBJ2-7	TRBV27	TRBD2	-	CASRTSGSRYEQYF	TGTGCCAGCAGGACTAGCGGGAGTAGATACGAGCAGTACTTC
TRBJ1-4	TRBV9	TRBD1	-	CASSAQGAEEKLFF	TGTGCCAGCAGCGCACAGGGGGCGGAGGAAAAACTGTTTTTT
TRBJ1-2	TRBV6-9	-	-	CASRSPLGYTF	TGTGCCAGCAGGTCACCCCTGGGCTACACCTTC
TRBJ2-3	TRBV4-2	-	-	CASRTLADRTDTQYF	TGTGCCAGCCGAACTCTCGCGGATCGCACAGATACGCAGTATTTT
TRBJ2-3	TRBV5-5	-	-	CASSSLGADTQYF	TGTGCCAGCAGCTCGCTCGGGGCAGATACGCAGTATTTT
TRBJ2-1	TRBV7-2	TRBD2	-	CASSLVSLGGTRGDNEQFF	TGTGCCAGCAGCTTAGTTTCCCTGGGAGGGACCCGAGGGGACAATGAGCAGTTCTTC
TRBJ2-1	TRBV5-1	-	-	CASSFAGTDEQFF	TGCGCCAGCAGCTTCGCAGGGACGGATGAGCAGTTCTTC
TRBJ2-7	TRBV6-5	-	-	CASSRRTYEQYF	TGTGCCAGCAGCAGAAGGACCTACGAGCAGTACTTC
TRBJ1-4	TRBV2	-	medium-sized	CASNRDYLATNEKLFF	TGTGCCAGCAATCGGGATTACCTAGCAACTAATGAAAAACTGTTTTTT
TRBJ1-1	TRBV5-1	-	-	CASSSQGSDTEAFF	TGCGCCAGCAGCTCACAGGGTAGTGACACTGAAGCTTTCTTT